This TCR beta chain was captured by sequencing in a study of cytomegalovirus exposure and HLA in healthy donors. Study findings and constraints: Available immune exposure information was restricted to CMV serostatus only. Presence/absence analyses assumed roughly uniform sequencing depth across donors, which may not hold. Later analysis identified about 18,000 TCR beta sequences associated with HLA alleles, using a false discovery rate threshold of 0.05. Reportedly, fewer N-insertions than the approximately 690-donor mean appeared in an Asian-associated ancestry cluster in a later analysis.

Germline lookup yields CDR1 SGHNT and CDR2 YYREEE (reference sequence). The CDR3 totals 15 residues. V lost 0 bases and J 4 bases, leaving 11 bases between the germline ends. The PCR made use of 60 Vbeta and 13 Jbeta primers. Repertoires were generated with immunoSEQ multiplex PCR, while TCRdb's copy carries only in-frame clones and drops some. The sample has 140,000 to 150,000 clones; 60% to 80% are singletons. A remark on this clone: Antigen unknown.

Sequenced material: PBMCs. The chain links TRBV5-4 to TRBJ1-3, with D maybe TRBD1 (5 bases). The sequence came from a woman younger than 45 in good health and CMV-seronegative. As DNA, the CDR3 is TGTGCCAGCAGCTTGGGGGCAGGGTCCGGAAACACCATATATTTT. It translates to CASSLGAGSGNTIYF. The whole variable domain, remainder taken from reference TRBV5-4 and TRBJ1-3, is ETGVTQSPTHLIKTRGQQVTLRCSSQSGHNTVSWYQQALGQGPQFIFQYYREEENGRGNFPPRFSGLQFPNYSSELNVNALELDDSALYLCASSLGAGSGNTIYFGEGSWLTVV.